This is a list of T cell receptor beta chains from one sample in a study of T cell repertoires in cytomegalovirus infection. These receptors lack a known antigen. TCRdb itself ran the reads through MiXCR, one entry per CDR3 protein. The sample lists approximately 270,000 distinct CDR3 sequences; 20% to 25% were seen once. The specimen was cultured PBMCs, collected from culture after CMV antigen stimulation. These receptors originate from a human donor in good health (CMV status not recorded). Some clones in this sample may be carry-over from other donors' samples. CDR3s include the opening cysteine and the closing phenylalanine or tryptophan. Fields, in order: D gene, J gene, clone size, V gene, CDR3 protein, CDR3 DNA. The D gene is left open where the match is weak. For some rows the clone size is stated as once, few or many, or as a class when expanded; others skip it.

-,TRBJ2-5,many,TRBV20-1,CSARRLEETQYF,TGCAGTGCTCGTAGACTAGAAGAGACCCAGTACTTC
TRBD1,TRBJ1-2,few,TRBV9,CASSVFDRVGDYGYTF,TGTGCCAGCAGCGTCTTCGACAGGGTGGGCGACTATGGCTACACCTTC
TRBD2,TRBJ2-5,few,TRBV20-1,CSARTSGSETQYF,TGCAGTGCCCGGACTAGCGGGAGCGAGACCCAGTACTTC
TRBD1,TRBJ1-5,few,TRBV24-1,CATSRGQDNQPQHF,TGTGCCACCAGTCGGGGACAGGACAATCAGCCCCAGCATTTT
-,TRBJ1-1,many,TRBV12-3/TRBV12-4,CASGPYRENTEAFF,TGTGCCAGCGGACCTTACAGGGAGAACACTGAAGCTTTCTTT
-,TRBJ2-7,few,TRBV6-6,CASSYSDGAPYEQYF,TGTGCCAGCAGTTACTCGGACGGAGCCCCCTACGAGCAGTACTTC
-,TRBJ2-5,-,TRBV2,CASTRGSQETQYF,TGTGCCAGCACCAGGGGATCCCAAGAGACCCAGTACTTC
-,TRBJ2-3,many,TRBV4-1,CASSLSGLSTDTQYF,TGCGCCAGCAGCCTATCGGGACTCAGCACAGATACGCAGTATTTT
-,TRBJ2-3,-,TRBV27,CASRADPRVGDTQYF,TGTGCCAGCAGGGCGGACCCTCGAGTGGGAGATACGCAGTATTTT
-,TRBJ1-5,many,TRBV7-2,CASSLVTGSNQPQHF,TGTGCCAGCAGCTTAGTTACAGGGAGCAATCAGCCCCAGCATTTT
TRBD2,TRBJ2-1,-,TRBV11-3,CASKSASGRNEQFF,TGTGCCAGCAAGTCGGCTAGCGGGAGGAATGAGCAGTTCTTC
-,TRBJ1-2,few,TRBV20-1,CSAPTGGAHGYTF,TGCAGTGCTCCTACGGGGGGGGCGCATGGCTACACCTTC
TRBD2,TRBJ2-2,few,TRBV7-6,CASSLPPGLATGELFF,TGTGCCAGCAGCTTACCCCCGGGACTAGCTACCGGGGAGCTGTTTTTT
-,TRBJ1-2,many,TRBV7-2,CASSLEALGYGYTF,TGTGCCAGCAGCTTAGAAGCTCTTGGCTATGGCTACACCTTC
-,TRBJ2-1,-,TRBV7-2,CVSSRLSVNEQFF,TGTGTCAGCAGCCGACTATCGGTCAATGAGCAGTTCTTC
-,TRBJ2-1,-,TRBV27,CASSLPDNEQFF,TGTGCCAGCAGTTTACCTGATAATGAGCAGTTCTTC
-,TRBJ1-2,-,TRBV19,CASRPTQQINYGYTF,TGTGCCAGTAGACCCACCCAACAGATAAACTATGGCTACACCTTC
-,TRBJ2-3,-,TRBV29-1,CSVDPPNDTQYF,TGCAGCGTTGACCCACCGAATGATACGCAGTATTTT
-,TRBJ2-1,many,TRBV27,CASSLRAVNEQFF,TGTGCCAGCAGTTTACGTGCGGTTAATGAGCAGTTCTTC
-,TRBJ2-7,few,TRBV20-1,CSARRDSSSYEQYF,TGCAGTGCTAGGCGGGACAGTAGCTCCTACGAGCAGTACTTC
-,TRBJ2-5,-,TRBV12-3/TRBV12-4,CASSPTYQETQYF,TGTGCCAGCAGCCCGACGTACCAAGAGACCCAGTACTTC
-,TRBJ1-2,-,TRBV29-1,CSVDTRQSYGGYTF,TGCAGCGTTGATACGAGACAGTCTTATGGTGGCTACACCTTC
TRBD1,TRBJ1-2,many,TRBV12-3/TRBV12-4,CASSLPGQSHGYTF,TGTGCCAGCAGTCTACCGGGACAGTCCCATGGCTACACCTTC
-,TRBJ1-2,-,TRBV27,CASSLADGSYGYTF,TGTGCCAGCAGCCTTGCCGACGGAAGCTATGGCTACACCTTC
-,TRBJ2-1,many,TRBV14,CASSQVVGSSEQFF,TGTGCCAGCAGCCAAGTGGTCGGGAGCAGTGAGCAGTTCTTC
-,TRBJ2-1,few,TRBV29-1,CSVEESSIGEQFF,TGCAGCGTTGAAGAATCCTCCATAGGGGAGCAGTTCTTC